This TCR beta chain was sequenced during a study of molecular identifiers for immune sequencing clone quantification. TCRdb itself ran the PCR reads through MiXCR, one entry per CDR3 protein. The sample lists hundreds of thousands of distinct CDR3 sequences, roughly 25% seen once, with roughly 0.83% in the top ten. V was trimmed by 4 bases and J by 10 bases, leaving 11 bases between them. Germline CDR1 reads SGHTA; CDR2 reads FQGNSA. The CDR3 extends over 12 amino acids. This clonotype was seen many times. The sequencing input was naive CD8+ T cells from blood, with Jurkat cell RNA spiked in. Described subset: FACS-sorted CD8+CD4-CCR7+CD45RA+ naive T cells. The genes are TRBV7-2 and TRBJ2-1; D not resolved. The clonotype was recovered from a human donor in good health. Some libraries in this study had Jurkat cell RNA spiked in. CDR3: CASSYFTGEQFF. The CDR3 DNA reads TGTGCCAGCAGCTACTTTACGGGCGAGCAGTTCTTC.